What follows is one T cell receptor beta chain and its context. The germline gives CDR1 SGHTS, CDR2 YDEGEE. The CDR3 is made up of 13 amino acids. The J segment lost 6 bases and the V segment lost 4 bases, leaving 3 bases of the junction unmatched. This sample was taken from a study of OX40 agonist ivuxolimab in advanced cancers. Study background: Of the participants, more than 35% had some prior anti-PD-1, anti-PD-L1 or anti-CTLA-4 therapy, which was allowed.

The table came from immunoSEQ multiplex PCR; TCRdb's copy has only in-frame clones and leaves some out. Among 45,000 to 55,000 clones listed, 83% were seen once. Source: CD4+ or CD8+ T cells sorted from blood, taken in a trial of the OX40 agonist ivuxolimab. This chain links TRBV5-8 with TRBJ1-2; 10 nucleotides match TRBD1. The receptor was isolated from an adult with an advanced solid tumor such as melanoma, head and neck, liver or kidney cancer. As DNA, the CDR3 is TGTGCCAGCAGCCGGGACAGGGGCGATGGCTACACCTTC. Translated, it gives CASSRDRGDGYTF.